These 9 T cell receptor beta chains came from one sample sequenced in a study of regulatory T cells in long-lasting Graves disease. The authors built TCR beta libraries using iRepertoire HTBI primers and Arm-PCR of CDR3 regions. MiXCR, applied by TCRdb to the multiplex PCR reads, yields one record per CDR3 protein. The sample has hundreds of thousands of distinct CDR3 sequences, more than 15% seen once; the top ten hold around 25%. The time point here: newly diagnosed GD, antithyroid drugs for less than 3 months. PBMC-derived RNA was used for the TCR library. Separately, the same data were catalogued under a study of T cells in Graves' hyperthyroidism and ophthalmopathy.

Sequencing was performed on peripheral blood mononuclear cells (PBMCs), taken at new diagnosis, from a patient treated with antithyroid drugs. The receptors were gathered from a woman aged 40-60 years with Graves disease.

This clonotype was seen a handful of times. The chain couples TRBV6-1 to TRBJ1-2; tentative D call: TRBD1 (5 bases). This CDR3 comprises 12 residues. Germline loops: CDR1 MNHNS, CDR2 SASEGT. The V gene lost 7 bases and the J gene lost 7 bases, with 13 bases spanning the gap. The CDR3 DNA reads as TGTGCCAGCACGGCAGGGAGGGTTGGCTACACCTTC. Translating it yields CASTAGRVGYTF.

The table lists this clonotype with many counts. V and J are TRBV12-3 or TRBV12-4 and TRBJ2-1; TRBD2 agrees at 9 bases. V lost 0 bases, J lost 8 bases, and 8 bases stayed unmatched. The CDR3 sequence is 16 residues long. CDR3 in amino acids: CASSLATSGLWDEQFF. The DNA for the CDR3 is TGTGCCAGCAGTTTAGCGACTAGCGGTCTCTGGGATGAGCAGTTCTTC.

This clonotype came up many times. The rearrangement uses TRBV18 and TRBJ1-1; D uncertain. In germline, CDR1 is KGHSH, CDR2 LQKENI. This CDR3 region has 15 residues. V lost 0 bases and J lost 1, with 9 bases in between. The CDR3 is CASSPPNSGNTEAFF. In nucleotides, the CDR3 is TGTGCCAGCTCACCACCGAACAGCGGGAACACTGAAGCTTTCTTT.

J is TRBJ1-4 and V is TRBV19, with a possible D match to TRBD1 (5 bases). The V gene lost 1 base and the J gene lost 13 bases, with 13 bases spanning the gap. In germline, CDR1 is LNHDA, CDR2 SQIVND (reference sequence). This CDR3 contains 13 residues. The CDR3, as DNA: TGTGCCAGTAGTATAGGAGGGCGGACAATACTGTTTTTT. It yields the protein CASSIGGRTILFF.

The CDR3 bases are TGTGCCAGCAGTTCCGGGACTAGCGGGGGGGTGACAGATACGCAGTATTTT. Translation gives CASSSGTSGGVTDTQYF. The chain links TRBV6-2 or TRBV6-3 to TRBJ2-3, with 16 bases identical to TRBD2. CDR1 and CDR2 (germline): MNHEY, SVGEGT. This CDR3 is 17 amino acids long. J gave up 3 bases and V 4 bases, and 4 bases lay outside the gene matches.

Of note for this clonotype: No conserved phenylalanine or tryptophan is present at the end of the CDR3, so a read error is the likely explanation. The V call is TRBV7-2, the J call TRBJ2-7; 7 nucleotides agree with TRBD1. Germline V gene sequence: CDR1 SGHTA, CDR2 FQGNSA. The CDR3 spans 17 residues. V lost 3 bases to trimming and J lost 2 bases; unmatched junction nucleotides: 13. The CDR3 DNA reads TGTGCCAGCAGCTTCCGATACCGGGACAGCGTTGCCTACGAGCAGTACCTC. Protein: CASSFRYRDSVAYEQYL.

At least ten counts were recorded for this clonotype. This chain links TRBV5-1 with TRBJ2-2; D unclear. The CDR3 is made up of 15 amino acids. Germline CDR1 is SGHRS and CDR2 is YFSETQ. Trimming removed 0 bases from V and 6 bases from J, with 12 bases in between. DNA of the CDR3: TGCGCCAGCAGCTTGGCCCGCCTTGGGGCCGGGGAGCTGTTTTTT. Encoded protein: CASSLARLGAGELFF.

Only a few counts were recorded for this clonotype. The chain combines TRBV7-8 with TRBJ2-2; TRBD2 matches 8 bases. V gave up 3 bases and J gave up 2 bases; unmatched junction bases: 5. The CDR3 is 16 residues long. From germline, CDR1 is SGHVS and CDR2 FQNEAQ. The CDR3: CASSFEAGANTGELFF. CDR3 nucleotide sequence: TGTGCCAGCAGCTTCGAAGCGGGGGCTAACACCGGGGAGCTGTTTTTT.

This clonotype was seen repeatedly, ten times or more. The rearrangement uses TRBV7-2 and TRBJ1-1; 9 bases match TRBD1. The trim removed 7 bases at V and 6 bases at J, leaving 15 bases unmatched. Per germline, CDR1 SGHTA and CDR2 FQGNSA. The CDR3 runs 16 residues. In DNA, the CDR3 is TGTGCCAGCACCCAAACAGGGGGCGGTCGTTACGCTGAAGCTTTCTTT. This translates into CASTQTGGGRYAEAFF.